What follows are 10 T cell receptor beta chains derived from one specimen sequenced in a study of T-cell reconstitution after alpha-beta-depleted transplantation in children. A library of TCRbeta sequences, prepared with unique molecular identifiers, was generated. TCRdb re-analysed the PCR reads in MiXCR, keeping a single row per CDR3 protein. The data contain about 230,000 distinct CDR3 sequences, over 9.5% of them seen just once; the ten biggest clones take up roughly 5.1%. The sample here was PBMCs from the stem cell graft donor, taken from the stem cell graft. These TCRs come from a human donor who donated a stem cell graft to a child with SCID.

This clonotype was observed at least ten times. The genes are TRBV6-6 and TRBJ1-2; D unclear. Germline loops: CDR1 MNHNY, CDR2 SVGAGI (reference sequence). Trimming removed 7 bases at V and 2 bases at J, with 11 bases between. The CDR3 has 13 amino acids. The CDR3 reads CASTLGINYGYTF. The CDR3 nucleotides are TGTGCCAGCACCCTGGGCATCAACTATGGCTACACCTTC.

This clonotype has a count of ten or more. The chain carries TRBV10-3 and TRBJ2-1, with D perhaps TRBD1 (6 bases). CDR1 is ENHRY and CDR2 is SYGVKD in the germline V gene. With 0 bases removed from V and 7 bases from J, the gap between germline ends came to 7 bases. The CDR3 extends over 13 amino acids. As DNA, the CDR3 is TGTGCCATCAGTGAGTCGAGGGGGAATGAGCAGTTCTTC. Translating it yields CAISESRGNEQFF.

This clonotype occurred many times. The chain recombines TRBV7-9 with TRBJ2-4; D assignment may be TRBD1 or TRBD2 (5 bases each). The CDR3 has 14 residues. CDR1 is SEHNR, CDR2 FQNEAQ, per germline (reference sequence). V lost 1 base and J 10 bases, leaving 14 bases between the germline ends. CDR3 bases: TGTGCCAGCAGCTTAGGAGAGGGGACGGGGATTCAGTACTTC. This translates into CASSLGEGTGIQYF.

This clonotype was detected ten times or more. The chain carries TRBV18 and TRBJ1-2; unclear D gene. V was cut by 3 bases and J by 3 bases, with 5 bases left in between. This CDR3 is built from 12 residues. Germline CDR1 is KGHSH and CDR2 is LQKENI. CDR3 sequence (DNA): TGTGCCAGCTCACCTGACGACTATGGCTACACCTTC. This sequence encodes CASSPDDYGYTF.

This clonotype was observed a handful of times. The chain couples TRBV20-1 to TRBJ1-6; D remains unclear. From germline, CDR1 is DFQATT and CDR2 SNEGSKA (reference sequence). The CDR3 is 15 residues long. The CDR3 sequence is CKAPDMSSYNSPLHF. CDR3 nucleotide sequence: TGCAAGGCCCCTGACATGAGCTCCTATAATTCACCCCTCCACTTT.

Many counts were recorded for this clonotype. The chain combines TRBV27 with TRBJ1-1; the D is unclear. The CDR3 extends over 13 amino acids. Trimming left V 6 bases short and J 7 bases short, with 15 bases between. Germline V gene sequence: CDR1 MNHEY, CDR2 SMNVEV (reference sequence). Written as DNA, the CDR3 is TGTGCCAGCAGCATCGGACGGGGAAATGAAGCTTTCTTT. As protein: CASSIGRGNEAFF.

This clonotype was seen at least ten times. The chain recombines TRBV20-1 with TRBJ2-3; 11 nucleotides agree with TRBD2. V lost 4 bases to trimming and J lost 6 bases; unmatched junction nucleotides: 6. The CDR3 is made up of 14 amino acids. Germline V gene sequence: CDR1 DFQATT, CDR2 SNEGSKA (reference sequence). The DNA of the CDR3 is TGCAGTGCTACTACTAGCGGGGGAACGGATACGCAGTATTTT. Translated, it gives CSATTSGGTDTQYF.

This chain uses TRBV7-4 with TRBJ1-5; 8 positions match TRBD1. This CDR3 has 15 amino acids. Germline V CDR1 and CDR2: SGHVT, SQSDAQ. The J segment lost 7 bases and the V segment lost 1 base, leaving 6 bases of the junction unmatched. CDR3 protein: CASSLVTGEEQPQHF. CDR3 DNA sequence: TGTGCCAGCAGCTTAGTGACAGGGGAGGAGCAGCCCCAGCATTTT.

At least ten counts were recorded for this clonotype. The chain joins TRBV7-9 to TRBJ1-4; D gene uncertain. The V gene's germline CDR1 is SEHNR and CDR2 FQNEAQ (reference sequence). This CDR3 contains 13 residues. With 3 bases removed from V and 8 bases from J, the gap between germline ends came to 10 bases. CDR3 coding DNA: TGTGCCAGCAGCTTTGCCGTGGGGGAAAAACTGTTTTTT. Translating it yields CASSFAVGEKLFF.

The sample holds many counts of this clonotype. The CDR3 DNA sequence: TGTGCCAGCAGTTCGGACAGGGACACCGGGGAGCTGTTTTTT. This translates into CASSSDRDTGELFF. The rearrangement joins TRBV12-3 or TRBV12-4 to TRBJ2-2; 8 bases line up with TRBD1. The CDR3 length is 14 residues. Trimming removed 4 bases from V and 3 bases from J; junction bases left unmatched: 1.